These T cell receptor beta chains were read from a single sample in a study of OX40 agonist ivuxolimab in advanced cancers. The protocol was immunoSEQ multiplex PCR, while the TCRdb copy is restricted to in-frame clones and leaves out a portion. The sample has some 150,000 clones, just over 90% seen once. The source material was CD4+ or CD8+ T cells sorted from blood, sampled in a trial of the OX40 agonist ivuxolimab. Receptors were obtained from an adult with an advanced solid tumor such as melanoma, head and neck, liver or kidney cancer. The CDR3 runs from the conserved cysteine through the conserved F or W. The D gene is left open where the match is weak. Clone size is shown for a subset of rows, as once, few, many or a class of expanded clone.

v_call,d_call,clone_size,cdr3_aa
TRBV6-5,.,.,CASSYRYEQYF
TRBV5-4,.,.,CASSPGGIGYTF
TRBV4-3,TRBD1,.,CASSQELGPGGFYEQYF
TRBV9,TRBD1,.,CASSVAGAGGNYGYTF
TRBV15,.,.,CATSRPGGIYNEQFF
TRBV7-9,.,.,CASSLYFSEQYF
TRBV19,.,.,CASTHTATNEKLFF
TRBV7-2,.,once,CASSLSAQQDRFF
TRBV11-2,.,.,CASSPQGTEAFF
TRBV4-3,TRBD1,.,CASSRQGGNSPLHF
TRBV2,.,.,CASSSQGLYEQFF
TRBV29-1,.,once,CSVVKETQYF
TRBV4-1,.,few,CASSHEDSPRETQYF
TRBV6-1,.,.,CARSRARFVQETQYF
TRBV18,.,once,CASSPGPTAEAFF
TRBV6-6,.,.,CASSYLMTNTGELFF
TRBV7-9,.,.,CASSLRHGDSPLHF
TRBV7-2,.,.,CASSLVEGQPQHF
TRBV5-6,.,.,CASSHDRSYGYTF
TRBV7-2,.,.,CASSLVASGAYGYTF
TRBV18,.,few,CASSPQGTEAFF
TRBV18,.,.,CASSPRENSPLHF
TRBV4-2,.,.,CASSQDRSARGENGYTF
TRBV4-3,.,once,CASSQVRGAKGTYEQYF
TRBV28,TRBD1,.,CASSSGQGSEQYF
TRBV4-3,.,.,CASSLKYGVTGELFF
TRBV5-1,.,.,CASSLAPGNDEQYF
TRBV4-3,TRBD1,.,CASSRNLNRGGNSPLHF
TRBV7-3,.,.,CASSLSGHPRTEAFF
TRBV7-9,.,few,CASSLYFSEQYF
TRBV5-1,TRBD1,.,CASSERTGVGDTQYF
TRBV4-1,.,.,CASSEIRQDYGYTF
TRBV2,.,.,CASERDIFYEQYF
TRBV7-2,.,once,CASSLVYRLGDTEAFF
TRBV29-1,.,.,CSVLPAGTSIEKLFF
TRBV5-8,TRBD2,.,CASSLGRGGDQETQYF
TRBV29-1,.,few,CSVGAGELFF
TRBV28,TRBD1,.,CASSASGTGVNSPLHF
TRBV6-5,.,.,CASSDVGQPQHF
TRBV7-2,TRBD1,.,CASSPGTGAYNEQFF
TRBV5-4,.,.,CASSWGGLKGEGEQFF
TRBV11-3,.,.,CASSSGVYNEQFF
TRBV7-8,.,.,CASSLSSTAYNEQFF